The rows below give T cell receptor beta chains drawn from one sample of a study of CD8 T cells in ankylosing spondylitis. TCRdb re-analysed the 5' RACE reads in MiXCR, keeping a single row per CDR3 protein. The table has 150,000 to 200,000 distinct CDR3 sequences, around a sixth seen once. The source material was blood, either unsorted or a sorted T cell fraction (not recorded which). These receptors all stem from a male donor aged 10-30 years with ankylosing spondylitis or in good health (not recorded which). The CDR3 runs from the conserved cysteine through the conserved F or W. The D gene is left open where the match is weak. The size of a clone is reported for some rows only, either as once, few or many, or as a class for expanded clones.

>TRBV29-1|TRBJ1-1|.|many
CSTETGPQGKNTEAFF
TGCAGCACTGAGACCGGGCCCCAAGGAAAGAACACTGAAGCTTTCTTT
>TRBV30|TRBJ2-7|.|many
CAWRSESHAYEQYF
TGTGCCTGGAGATCGGAGTCGCACGCCTACGAGCAGTACTTC
>TRBV20-1|TRBJ2-1|TRBD2|few
CSARLAGVYNEQFF
TGCAGTGCTAGATTAGCGGGAGTCTACAATGAGCAGTTCTTC
>TRBV12-3/TRBV12-4|TRBJ2-1|.|many
CASSLRGLSYNEQFF
TGTGCCAGCAGTTTGAGGGGACTTTCCTACAATGAGCAGTTCTTC
>TRBV7-2|TRBJ2-1|.|.
CASSLGPRRDGNEQFF
TGTGCCAGCAGCTTAGGACCGAGGCGGGATGGCAATGAGCAGTTCTTC
>TRBV19|TRBJ2-1|TRBD2|many
CASSIGTSYNEQFF
TGTGCCAGTAGTATAGGGACTAGTTACAATGAGCAGTTCTTC
>TRBV10-3|TRBJ1-5|.|many
CAISNPLGVGNQPQHF
TGTGCCATCAGTAATCCATTGGGGGTGGGCAATCAGCCCCAGCATTTT
>TRBV6-1|TRBJ1-6|TRBD1|many
CASSTLDRGNSPLHF
TGTGCCAGCAGTACCTTGGACAGGGGAAATTCACCCCTCCACTTT
>TRBV29-1|TRBJ2-2|.|many
CSATDTGELFF
TGCAGCGCAACTGACACCGGGGAGCTGTTTTTT
>TRBV12-3/TRBV12-4|TRBJ2-1|.|.
CASSMGNSRSKEQFF
TGTGCCAGCAGTATGGGTAATAGCAGGAGTAAGGAGCAGTTCTTC
>TRBV7-2|TRBJ2-3|TRBD2|many
CASSLRTSGSTDTQYF
TGTGCCAGCAGCTTACGGACTAGCGGGAGCACAGATACGCAGTATTTT
>TRBV3-1|TRBJ2-5|TRBD1|many
CASSPRDRGRETQYF
TGTGCCAGCAGCCCCAGGGACAGGGGGCGAGAGACCCAGTACTTC
>TRBV25-1|TRBJ2-5|.|many
CASGPTGTQYF
TGTGCCAGCGGCCCCACGGGGACCCAGTACTTC
>TRBV7-6|TRBJ2-1|.|few
CASSPPKRNEQFF
TGTGCCAGCAGCCCTCCCAAGAGAAATGAGCAGTTCTTC
>TRBV4-1|TRBJ2-1|TRBD2|many
CASSQLLAGGTNEQFF
TGCGCCAGCAGCCAACTACTAGCGGGAGGAACCAATGAGCAGTTCTTC
>TRBV15|TRBJ2-1|.|.
CATSDGLVRGQFF
TGTGCCACCAGCGATGGCCTGGTTAGAGGGCAGTTCTTC
>TRBV4-3|TRBJ2-1|TRBD2|many
CASRIGLASYNEQFF
TGCGCCAGCAGAATAGGACTAGCGAGTTACAATGAGCAGTTCTTC
>TRBV5-5|TRBJ2-5|.|many
CASSFGREETQYF
TGTGCCAGCAGCTTCGGGAGAGAAGAGACCCAGTACTTC
>TRBV29-1|TRBJ2-2|TRBD1|many
CSVSAGTDTGELFF
TGCAGCGTTTCCGCCGGGACAGACACCGGGGAGCTGTTTTTT
>TRBV12-3/TRBV12-4|TRBJ1-1|TRBD1|many
CASSEQDRAGNTEAFF
TGTGCCAGCAGTGAGCAGGACAGGGCAGGGAACACTGAAGCTTTCTTT
>TRBV7-9|TRBJ1-4|TRBD1|many
CASRTTGGAKGDEKLFF
TGTGCCAGCAGGACTACAGGGGGCGCGAAGGGCGATGAAAAACTGTTTTTT
>TRBV19|TRBJ1-5|.|many
CASSITGSPSNQPQHF
TGTGCCAGTAGTATAACGGGATCCCCTAGCAATCAGCCCCAGCATTTT
>TRBV6-5|TRBJ1-5|TRBD1|many
CASSDWTGGGPQHF
TGTGCCAGCAGCGATTGGACAGGGGGAGGGCCCCAGCATTTT
>TRBV7-8|TRBJ2-7|TRBD2|many
CASSLGRARERIYEQYF
TGTGCCAGCAGCTTAGGAAGGGCGCGGGAGCGAATCTACGAGCAGTACTTC
>TRBV2|TRBJ1-4|TRBD1|many
CASSADRAAEKLFF
TGTGCCAGCAGTGCAGACAGGGCGGCGGAAAAACTGTTTTTT
>TRBV18|TRBJ1-1|.|many
CASSPRASELATEAFF
TGTGCCAGCTCACCACGAGCTAGCGAGTTAGCCACTGAAGCTTTCTTT
>TRBV20-1|TRBJ2-1|TRBD2|few
CSARRTSGIPNEQFF
TGCAGTGCTAGGCGGACTAGCGGGATCCCCAATGAGCAGTTCTTC
>TRBV6-5|TRBJ2-1|TRBD2|many
CASSGTGTSGRAGYNEQFF
TGTGCCAGCAGCGGAACCGGGACTAGCGGGAGGGCAGGCTACAATGAGCAGTTCTTC
>TRBV2|TRBJ2-7|.|.
CASRDSINEQYF
TGTGCCAGCAGGGACAGTATAAACGAGCAGTACTTC
>TRBV27|TRBJ2-2|TRBD1|few
CASSPQMGGTGGTGELFF
TGTGCCAGCAGCCCCCAAATGGGGGGGACAGGGGGCACCGGGGAGCTGTTTTTT
>TRBV4-2|TRBJ2-2|.|many
CASESGGTGELFF
TGTGCCAGCGAGTCTGGTGGCACCGGGGAGCTGTTTTTT
>TRBV10-2|TRBJ1-1|.|few
CASSESNGENTEAFF
TGCGCCAGCAGTGAGTCGAACGGAGAAAACACTGAAGCTTTCTTT
>TRBV28|TRBJ1-2|.|many
CASSSQTGRYGYTF
TGTGCCAGCAGTTCCCAGACAGGACGCTATGGCTACACCTTC
>TRBV20-1|TRBJ2-2|TRBD2|.
CSASRAGGRTGELFF
TGCAGTGCTAGTCGCGCGGGAGGGCGCACCGGGGAGCTGTTTTTT
>TRBV29-1|TRBJ2-2|TRBD1|many
CSVKTGEMGELFF
TGCAGCGTTAAGACAGGGGAGATGGGGGAGCTGTTTTTT
>TRBV2|TRBJ2-7|.|many
CASSERDLPGHEQYF
TGTGCCAGCAGCGAACGGGACTTACCAGGCCACGAGCAGTACTTC
>TRBV20-1|TRBJ2-5|.|medium-sized
CSASGPREIGLQYF
TGCAGTGCTAGCGGACCCCGGGAAATAGGTCTCCAGTACTTC
>TRBV3-1|TRBJ2-7|.|many
CASSQNPARLTYEQYF
TGTGCCAGCAGCCAAAACCCGGCACGGCTAACCTACGAGCAGTACTTC
>TRBV29-1|TRBJ2-3|.|.
CSVRGPTDTDTQYF
TGCAGCGTTCGGGGGCCGACGGACACAGATACGCAGTATTTT
>TRBV29-1|TRBJ2-5|.|many
CSASSTDSTAQYF
TGCAGCGCCTCCTCTACGGACTCGACGGCCCAGTACTTC